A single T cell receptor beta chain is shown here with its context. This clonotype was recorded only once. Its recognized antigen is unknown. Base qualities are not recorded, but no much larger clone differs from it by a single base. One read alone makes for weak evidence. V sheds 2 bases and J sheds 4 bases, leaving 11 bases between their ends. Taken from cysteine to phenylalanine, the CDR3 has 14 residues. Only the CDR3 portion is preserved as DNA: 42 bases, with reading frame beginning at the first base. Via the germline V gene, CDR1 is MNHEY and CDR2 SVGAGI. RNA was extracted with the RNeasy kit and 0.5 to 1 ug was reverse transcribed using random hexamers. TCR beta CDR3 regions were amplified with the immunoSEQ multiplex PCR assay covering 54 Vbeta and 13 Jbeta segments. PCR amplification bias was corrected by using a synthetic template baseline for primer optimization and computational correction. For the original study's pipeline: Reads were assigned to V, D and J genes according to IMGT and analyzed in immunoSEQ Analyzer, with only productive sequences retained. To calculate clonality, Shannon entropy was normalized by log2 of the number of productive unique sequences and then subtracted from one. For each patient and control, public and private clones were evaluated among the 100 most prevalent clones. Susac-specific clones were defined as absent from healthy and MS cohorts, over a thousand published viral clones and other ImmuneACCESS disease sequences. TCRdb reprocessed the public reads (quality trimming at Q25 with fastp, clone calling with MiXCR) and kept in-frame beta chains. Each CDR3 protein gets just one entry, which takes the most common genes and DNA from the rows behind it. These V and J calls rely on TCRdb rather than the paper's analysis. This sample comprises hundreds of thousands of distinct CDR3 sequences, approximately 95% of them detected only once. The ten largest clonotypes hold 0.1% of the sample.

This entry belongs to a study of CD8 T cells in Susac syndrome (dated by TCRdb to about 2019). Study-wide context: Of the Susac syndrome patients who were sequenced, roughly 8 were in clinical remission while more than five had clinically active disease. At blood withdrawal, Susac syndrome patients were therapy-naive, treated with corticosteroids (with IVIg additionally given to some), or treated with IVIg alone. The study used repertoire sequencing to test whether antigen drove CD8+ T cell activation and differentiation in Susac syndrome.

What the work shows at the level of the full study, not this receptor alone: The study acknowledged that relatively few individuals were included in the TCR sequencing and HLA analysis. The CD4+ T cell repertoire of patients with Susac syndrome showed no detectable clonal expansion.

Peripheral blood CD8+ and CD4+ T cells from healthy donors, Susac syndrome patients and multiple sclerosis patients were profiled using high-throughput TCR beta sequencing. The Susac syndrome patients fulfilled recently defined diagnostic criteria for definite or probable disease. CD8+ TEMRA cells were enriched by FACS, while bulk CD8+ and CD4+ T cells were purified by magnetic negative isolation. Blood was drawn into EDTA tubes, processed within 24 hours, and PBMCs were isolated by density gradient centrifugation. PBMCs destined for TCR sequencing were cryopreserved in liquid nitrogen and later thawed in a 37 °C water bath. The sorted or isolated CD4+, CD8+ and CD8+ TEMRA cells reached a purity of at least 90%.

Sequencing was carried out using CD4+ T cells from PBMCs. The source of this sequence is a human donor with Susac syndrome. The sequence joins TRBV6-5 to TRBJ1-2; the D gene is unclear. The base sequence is TGTGCCAGCAGTTACACCCCAAACAGCTATGGCTACACCTTC. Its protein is CASSYTPNSYGYTF.